This T cell receptor (beta chain) was sequenced during a study of human T cells and chemical hapten exposure. Study outcomes and limitations: Expanded TCRs showed more large CDR3 clusters than pre-sensitization or healthy control sets. TCRs at high frequency, those above 1 in 1000, did not change with DPC sensitization.

MiXCR, applied by TCRdb to the RACE reads, yields one record per CDR3 protein. This table has 180,000 or so distinct CDR3 sequences, more than 12% appearing once. The sample's time point: patch test 1, 2 weeks after DPC sensitization. The treatment: therapeutic diphenylcyclopropenone sensitization with weekly scalp DPC. This clonotype turned up a few times. The target antigen is unknown. The TCR originated in a woman aged 25 to 45 with alopecia areata. Some clones in this sample may be carry-over from other donors' samples. Sequences were derived from whole blood, sampled in connection with sensitization to the hapten diphenylcyclopropenone (DPC).

The CDR3 sequence: CASSWGLAGARNEQFF. As DNA, the CDR3 is TGTGCCAGCAGCTGGGGACTAGCGGGAGCCAGGAATGAGCAGTTCTTC. The chain links TRBV7-9 to TRBJ2-1; 14 nucleotides align to TRBD2. V was clipped by 4 bases and J by 7 bases; unmatched bases: 6. This CDR3 has 16 residues. The germline V gene encodes CDR1 SEHNR and CDR2 FQNEAQ (reference sequence). The variable domain in full, completed from reference TRBV7-9 and TRBJ2-1, reads DTGVSQNPRHKITKRGQNVTFRCDPISEHNRLYWYRQTLGQGPEFLTYFQNEAQLEKSRLLSDRFSAERPKGSFSTLEIQRTEQGDSAMYLCASSWGLAGARNEQFFGPGTRLTVL.